The sample holds one count of the clone carrying this T cell receptor beta chain. At one boundary the junction diverges from the germline segment, which might be a read error. This CDR3 contains 15 residues. CDR1 is SGHRS, CDR2 YFSETQ, per germline. The data are from a study of blood T cells in healthy people across ages. On the study more broadly: Per two T cells, template switching captured roughly one barcoded beta molecule.

A second about 7 to 12 cycle PCR used barcoded and J-beta primers. Each of the samples gave a minimum of 2.5 million paired-end reads that contained CDR3. Each CDR3 protein gets one entry after TCRdb re-called the 5' RACE reads with MiXCR. There are 750,000 to 850,000 distinct CDR3 sequences in the sample; around 25% occur only once, and approximately 3.7% lies in the top ten. The same sample was also used in a study of T cells of mothers and their children. As that study records: The study recruited a few healthy Caucasian mothers and their six children as donors. Once extracted, all RNA went into cDNA synthesis at roughly 1.4 ug per 15 ul.

The rearrangement links TRBV5-1 to TRBJ1-1; D gene uncertain. This receptor was obtained from a boy younger than 18 in good health. Sequencing input: blood. Here the CDR3 reads CASSLYGHLNTEAFF. Here the CDR3 DNA reads TGCGCCAGCAGCTTGTACGGCCACTTGAACACTGAGGCTTTCTTT. Supplemented by reference TRBV5-1 and TRBJ1-1, the full variable domain reads KAGVTQTPRYLIKTRGQQVTLSCSPISGHRSVSWYQQTPGQGLQFLFEYFSETQRNKGNFPGRFSGRQFSNSRSEMNVSTLELGDSALYLCASSLYGHLNTEAFFGQGTRLTVV.